A selection of T cell receptor beta chains follows, all from one sample in a study of cytomegalovirus exposure and HLA in healthy donors. Measured with immunoSEQ multiplex PCR; TCRdb has only the in-frame clones, and not every one. The sample holds around 94,000 clones; around 77% are singletons and the top ten take 15% to 20%. The sequenced material came from PBMCs. The receptors were sampled from a woman aged 55-75 years in good health and CMV-seropositive. The CDR3 runs from the conserved cysteine through the conserved F or W. The order of the fields is CDR3 protein, CDR3 DNA, clone size, D gene, J gene, V gene, CDR3 length. The D gene is left open where the match is weak. Where a row states a size, it is once, few, many or the class of an expanded clone; other rows omit it.

CASSSPPANVYEQYF TGTGCCAGCAGTTCCCCCCCAGCGAACGTTTACGAGCAGTACTTC - - TRBJ2-7 TRBV6-6 15
CASSARLQETQYF TGTGCCAGCAGCGCCCGTCTTCAAGAGACCCAGTACTTC - - TRBJ2-5 TRBV9 13
CASSPRTGGEQYF TGTGCCAGCTCACCACGGACAGGGGGCGAGCAGTACTTC - TRBD1 TRBJ2-7 TRBV18 13
CSVDGQGSDTQYF TGCAGCGTTGATGGACAGGGTTCAGATACGCAGTATTTT - TRBD1 TRBJ2-3 TRBV29-1 13
CASRPRLAAYEQYF TGTGCCAGCAGACCCCGACTAGCGGCCTACGAGCAGTACTTC - TRBD2 TRBJ2-7 TRBV27 14
CASKRWLAGTYEQYF TGTGCCAGCAAAAGGTGGCTAGCGGGAACCTACGAGCAGTACTTC - TRBD2 TRBJ2-7 TRBV6-1 15
CASSLFGTGVYNEQFF TGTGCCAGCAGCCTATTCGGGACAGGGGTTTACAATGAGCAGTTCTTC - TRBD1 TRBJ2-1 TRBV16 16
CASRSGGVVEQYF TGTGCCAGCCGATCCGGTGGAGTGGTCGAGCAGTACTTC - - TRBJ2-7 TRBV5-8 13
CASSVGRSRDLQETQYF TGTGCCAGCAGCGTCGGAAGGAGCCGAGACCTACAAGAGACCCAGTACTTC - - TRBJ2-5 TRBV9 17
CTYLRGDTQYF TGCACCTATCTCAGGGGAGATACGCAGTATTTT - - TRBJ2-3 TRBV29-1 11
CASSPPRGTEAFF TGTGCCAGCAGCCCCCCCCGGGGCACTGAAGCTTTCTTT - - TRBJ1-1 TRBV5-4 13
CAWNPPGGGNIQYF TGTGCCTGGAATCCCCCGGGGGGCGGAAACATTCAGTACTTC - - TRBJ2-4 TRBV30 14
CASSQGRTGELFF TGTGCCAGCAGCCAGGGCCGCACCGGGGAGCTGTTTTTT few - TRBJ2-2 TRBV7-9 13
CASNKAGYNEQFF TGTGCCAGTAACAAGGCAGGATACAATGAGCAGTTCTTC - - TRBJ2-1 TRBV19 13
CASSSINRGYLGETQYF TGTGCCAGCAGCTCCATCAACAGGGGGTACTTGGGTGAGACCCAGTACTTC - TRBD1 TRBJ2-5 TRBV5-6 17
CASSSRTSGSTDTQYF TGCGCCAGCAGCTCGCGGACTAGCGGGAGTACAGATACGCAGTATTTT - TRBD2 TRBJ2-3 TRBV5-1 16
CATSSSSGGNNEQFF TGTGCCACCAGCAGCTCCAGCGGAGGCAACAATGAGCAGTTCTTC - - TRBJ2-1 TRBV15 15
CASSLQLAGTYNEQFF TGTGCCAGCAGCCTGCAACTAGCGGGGACGTACAATGAGCAGTTCTTC - TRBD2 TRBJ2-1 TRBV5-6 16
CASSKRDRGHQPQHF TGTGCCAGCAGCAAAAGGGACAGGGGGCATCAGCCCCAGCATTTT - - TRBJ1-5 TRBV21-1 15
CASSQGTSENTGELFF TGTGCCAGCAGCCAAGGAACTAGCGAGAACACCGGGGAGCTGTTTTTT few TRBD2 TRBJ2-2 TRBV4-2 16
CSARQGGTYEQYF TGCAGCGCACGACAGGGGGGAACCTACGAGCAGTACTTC - TRBD1 TRBJ2-7 TRBV29-1 13
CASSIGQGARTDTQYF TGTGCCAGCAGTATAGGACAGGGGGCGCGAACAGATACGCAGTATTTT - TRBD1 TRBJ2-3 TRBV13 16